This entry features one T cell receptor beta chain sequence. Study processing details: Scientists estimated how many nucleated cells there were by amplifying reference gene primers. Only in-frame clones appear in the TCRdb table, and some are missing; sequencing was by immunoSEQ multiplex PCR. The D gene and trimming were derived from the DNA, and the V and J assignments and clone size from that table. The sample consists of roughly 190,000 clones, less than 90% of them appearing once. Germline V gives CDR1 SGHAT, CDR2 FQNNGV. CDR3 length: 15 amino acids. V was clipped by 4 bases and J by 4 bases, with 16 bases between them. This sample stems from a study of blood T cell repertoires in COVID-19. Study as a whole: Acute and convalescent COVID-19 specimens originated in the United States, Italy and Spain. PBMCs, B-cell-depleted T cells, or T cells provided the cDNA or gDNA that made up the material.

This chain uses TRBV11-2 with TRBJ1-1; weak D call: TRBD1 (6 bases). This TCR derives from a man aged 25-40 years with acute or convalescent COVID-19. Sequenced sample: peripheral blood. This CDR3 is CASSSTGSSPTEAFF. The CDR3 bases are TGTGCCAGCAGCTCCACAGGGTCGTCTCCCACTGAAGCTTTCTTT.